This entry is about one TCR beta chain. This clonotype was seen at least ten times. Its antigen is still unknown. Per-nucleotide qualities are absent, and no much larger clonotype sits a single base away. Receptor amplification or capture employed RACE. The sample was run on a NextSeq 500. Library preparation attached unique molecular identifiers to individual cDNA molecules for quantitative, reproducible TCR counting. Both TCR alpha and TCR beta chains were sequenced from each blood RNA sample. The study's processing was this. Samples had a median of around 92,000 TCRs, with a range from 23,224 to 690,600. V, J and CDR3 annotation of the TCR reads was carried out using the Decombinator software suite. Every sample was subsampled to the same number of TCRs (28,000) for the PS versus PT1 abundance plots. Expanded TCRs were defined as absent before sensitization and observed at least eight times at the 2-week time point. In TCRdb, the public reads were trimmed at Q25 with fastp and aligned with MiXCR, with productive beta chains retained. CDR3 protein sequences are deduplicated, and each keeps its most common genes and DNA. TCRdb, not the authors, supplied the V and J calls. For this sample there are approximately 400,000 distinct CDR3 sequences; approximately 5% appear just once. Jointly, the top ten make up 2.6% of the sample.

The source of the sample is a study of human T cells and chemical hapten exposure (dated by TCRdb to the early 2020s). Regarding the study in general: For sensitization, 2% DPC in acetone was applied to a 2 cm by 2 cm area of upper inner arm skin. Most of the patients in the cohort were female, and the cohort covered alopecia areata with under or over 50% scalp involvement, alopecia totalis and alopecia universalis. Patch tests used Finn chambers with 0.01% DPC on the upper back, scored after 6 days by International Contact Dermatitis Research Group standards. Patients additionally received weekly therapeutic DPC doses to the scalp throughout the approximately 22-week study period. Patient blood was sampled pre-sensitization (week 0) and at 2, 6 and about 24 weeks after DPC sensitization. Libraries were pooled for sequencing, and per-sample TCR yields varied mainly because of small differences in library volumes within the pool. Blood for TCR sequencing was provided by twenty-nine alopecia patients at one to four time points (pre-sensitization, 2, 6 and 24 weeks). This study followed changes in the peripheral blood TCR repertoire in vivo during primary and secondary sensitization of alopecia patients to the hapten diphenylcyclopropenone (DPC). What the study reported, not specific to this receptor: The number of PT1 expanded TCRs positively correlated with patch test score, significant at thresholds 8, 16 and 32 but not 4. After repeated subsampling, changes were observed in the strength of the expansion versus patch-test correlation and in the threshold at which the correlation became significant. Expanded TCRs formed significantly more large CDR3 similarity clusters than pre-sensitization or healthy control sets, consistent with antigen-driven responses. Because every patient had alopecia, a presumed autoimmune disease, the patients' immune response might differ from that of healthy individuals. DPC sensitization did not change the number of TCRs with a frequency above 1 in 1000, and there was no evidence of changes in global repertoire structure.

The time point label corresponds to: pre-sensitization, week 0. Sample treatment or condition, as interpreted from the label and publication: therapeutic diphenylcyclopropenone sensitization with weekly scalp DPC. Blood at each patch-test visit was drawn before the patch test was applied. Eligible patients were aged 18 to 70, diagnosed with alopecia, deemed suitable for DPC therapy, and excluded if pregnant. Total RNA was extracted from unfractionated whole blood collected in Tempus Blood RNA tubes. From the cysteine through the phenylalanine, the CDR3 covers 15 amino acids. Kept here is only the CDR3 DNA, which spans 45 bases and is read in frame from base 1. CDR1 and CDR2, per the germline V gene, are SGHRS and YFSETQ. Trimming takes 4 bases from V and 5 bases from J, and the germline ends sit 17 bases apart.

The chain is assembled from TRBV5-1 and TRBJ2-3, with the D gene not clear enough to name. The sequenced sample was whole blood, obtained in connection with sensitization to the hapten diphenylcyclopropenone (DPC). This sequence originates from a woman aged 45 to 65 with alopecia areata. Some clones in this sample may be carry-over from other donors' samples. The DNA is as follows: TGCGCCAGCAGCCCCCGGACCGAGAGTCTAGATACGCAGTATTTT. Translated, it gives CASSPRTESLDTQYF.